These 21 T cell receptor beta chains came from one sample sequenced in a study of beta chain features in type 1 diabetes. Expressed TCRB transcripts were sequenced after all isolated RNA was converted to cDNA. Generated by immunoSEQ multiplex PCR, the TCRdb table keeps only in-frame clones and is missing some. Found here are fewer than 900,000 clones, roughly a sixth of them singletons; the top ten hold 0.02% to 0.025%. Source material: naive CD4+ T cells from blood. These receptors all stem from a young woman in good health.

This clone has just a few counts. The gene calls are TRBV5-1 and TRBJ2-2, with 7 bases that match TRBD1. CDR1 SGHRS and CDR2 YFSETQ come from the germline V gene. CDR3 length: 17 amino acids. Trimming removed 0 bases from V and 0 bases from J; junction bases left unmatched: 5. The CDR3: CASSLGAGTANTGELFF. The CDR3 bases are TGCGCCAGCAGCTTGGGGGCCGGGACAGCGAACACCGGGGAGCTGTTTTTT. Full variable domain (rest looked up from reference TRBV5-1 and TRBJ2-2): KAGVTQTPRYLIKTRGQQVTLSCSPISGHRSVSWYQQTPGQGLQFLFEYFSETQRNKGNFPGRFSGRQFSNSRSEMNVSTLELGDSALYLCASSLGAGTANTGELFFGEGSRLTVL.

This clone has more than one count but fewer than ten. The chain carries TRBV6-6 and TRBJ2-7, with 12 bases matching TRBD1. With 2 bases clipped from V and 9 bases from J, the junction kept 5 bases outside the gene matches. Germline V lookup: CDR1 MNHNY, CDR2 SVGAGI (reference sequence). The CDR3 runs 14 residues. CDR3 residues: CASSYGDRGRWQYF. In DNA form, the CDR3 reads TGTGCCAGCAGTTACGGGGACAGGGGGCGCTGGCAGTACTTC.

As to this clone: This may stem from a read error, because a much larger clone lies one nucleotide away. The rearrangement uses TRBV7-6 and TRBJ2-1; D gene unclear. The CDR3 has 11 residues. V was clipped by 3 bases and J by 5 bases, with 2 bases between them. Germline V gene lookup returns CDR1 SGHVS and CDR2 FNYEAQ. This CDR3 is CASSLNNEQFF. The DNA of the CDR3 is TGTGCCAGCAGCTTGAACAATGAGCAGTTCTTC. Full variable domain (missing parts from reference TRBV7-6 and TRBJ2-1): GAGVSQSPRYKVTKRGQDVALRCDPISGHVSLYWYRQALGQGPEFLTYFNYEAQQDKSGLPNDRFSAERPEGSISTLTIQRTEQRDSAMYRCASSLNNEQFFGPGTRLTVL.

The J gene is TRBJ2-3, the V gene TRBV19; 8 nucleotides match TRBD1. This CDR3 spans 16 amino acids. CDR1 is LNHDA and CDR2 is SQIVND in the germline V gene (reference sequence). The V and J ends lost 3 bases and 3 bases, in that order; junction bases with no gene match: 8. CDR3: CASSIRTGRITDTQYF. The CDR3 nucleotides are TGTGCCAGTAGTATCCGGACAGGGAGAATTACAGATACGCAGTATTTT.

The sample holds a few counts of this clone. The rearrangement links TRBV14 to TRBJ2-7; D is possibly TRBD1 or TRBD2 (5 bases each). Germline V gives CDR1 SGHDN, CDR2 FVKESK. Between the trimmed V and J ends, which lost 4 bases and 3 bases, there was a span of 13 bases. The CDR3 runs to 14 residues. CDR3 in DNA: TGTGCCAGCAGCCGATCGGGACCCCACTACGAGCAGTACTTC. Its protein is CASSRSGPHYEQYF. The full variable domain, in which reference TRBV14 and TRBJ2-7 provide the parts outside the CDR3, is EAGVTQFPSHSVIEKGQTVTLRCDPISGHDNLYWYRRVMGKEIKFLLHFVKESKQDESGMPNNRFLAERTGGTYSTLKVQPAELEDSGVYFCASSRSGPHYEQYFGPGTRLTVT.

Only a few counts were recorded for this clone. The gene calls are TRBV7-9 and TRBJ2-1; 7 bases are shared with TRBD2. Germline trimming cut 0 bases from V and 6 bases from J; bases unmatched to any gene: 5. The germline V gene encodes CDR1 SEHNR and CDR2 FQNEAQ (reference sequence). This CDR3 region has 15 residues. The CDR3, as DNA: TGTGCCAGCAGCTTAGCGGGCGGGAGTTCCAATGAGCAGTTCTTC. Protein sequence: CASSLAGGSSNEQFF.

This clone has a handful of counts. The gene calls are TRBV2 and TRBJ1-1; no clear D. Trimming took 3 bases from V and 6 from J, leaving 11 bases between them. In germline, CDR1 is SNHLY, CDR2 FYNNEI. This CDR3 is built from 13 residues. The CDR3 loop reads CASSDLFTAEAFF. The CDR3 DNA reads TGTGCCAGCAGTGATCTCTTTACGGCTGAAGCTTTCTTT. Variable domain in full (rest from reference TRBV2 and TRBJ1-1): EPEVTQTPSHQVTQMGQEVILRCVPISNHLYFYWYRQILGQKVEFLVSFYNNEISEKSEIFDDQFSVERPDGSNFTLKIRSTKLEDSAMYFCASSDLFTAEAFFGQGTRLTVV.

CDR3 in amino acids: CASSPPRRLAQFF. The CDR3 DNA reads TGTGCCAGCAGCCCGCCCAGACGGTTGGCGCAGTTCTTC. The chain uses TRBV7-2 and TRBJ2-1; D is undetermined. This CDR3 is 13 amino acids long. Deletions cut 5 bases from V and 12 bases from J, with 17 bases between. CDR1 and CDR2 (germline): SGHTA, FQGNSA.

This clone was recorded a few times. An end of the junction differs from the germline gene, which may be a read error. This rearrangement joins TRBV5-4 to TRBJ1-2; weak D call: TRBD1 (6 bases). This CDR3 region has 13 residues. Germline CDR1 and CDR2: SGHNT and YYREEE (reference sequence). The CDR3 sequence is CASSRGLNYGYTF. The CDR3 DNA follows: TGCGCCAGCAGCAGGGGCCTGAACTATGGCTACACCTTC.

In regard to this clone: One end of the junction does not line up with germline, which may come from a read error. The same CDR3 can be traced to other DNA sequences in this sample. The chain's CDR3 is CSVGLTTAYEQYF. In nucleotides, the CDR3 is TGCAGTGTTGGCCTTACGACAGCATACGAGCAGTACTTC. The gene calls are TRBV29-1 and TRBJ2-7; possible D gene TRBD1, 5 bases. This CDR3 is 13 amino acids long. Germline CDR1 and CDR2: SQVTM and ANQGSEA.

The chain uses TRBV4-1 and TRBJ2-1; the match to TRBD1 covers 8 bases. This CDR3 spans 18 amino acids. V was clipped by 1 base and J by 9 bases; unmatched bases: 17. Germline assignment: CDR1 MGHRA and CDR2 YSYEKL. The CDR3 loop reads CASSQVGQGQFVVAEQFF. CDR3 coding DNA: TGCGCCAGCAGCCAAGTCGGACAGGGCCAGTTTGTAGTTGCTGAGCAGTTCTTC.

The rearrangement uses TRBV5-1 and TRBJ2-1; 9 bases match TRBD1. The trim removed 4 bases at V and 8 bases at J, leaving 4 bases unmatched. This CDR3 region has 13 residues. From germline, CDR1 is SGHRS and CDR2 YFSETQ. The CDR3 sequence is CASSQWTGDEQFF. The CDR3 bases are TGCGCCAGCAGCCAATGGACAGGGGATGAGCAGTTCTTC.

The chain employs TRBV5-1 and TRBJ2-2; D is unclear. With 1 base removed from V and 7 bases from J, the gap between germline ends came to 14 bases. Per germline, CDR1 SGHRS and CDR2 YFSETQ. The CDR3 is 15 residues long. CDR3 coding DNA: TGCGCCAGCAGCTTGATGCGTGCTAAGGGCGGGGAGCTGTTTTTT. Residues: CASSLMRAKGGELFF.

This rearrangement joins TRBV28 to TRBJ2-3; no firm D call. This CDR3 contains 12 residues. V lost 5 bases to trimming and J lost 3 bases, with 6 bases between them. Germline CDR1 MDHEN, CDR2 SYDVKM. CDR3 loop: CASSELTDTQYF. The CDR3 coding sequence is TGTGCCAGCAGTGAATTGACAGATACGCAGTATTTT.

The genes are TRBV7-9 and TRBJ1-2; the D is unclear. The ends were cut back, 5 bases at V and 1 base at J, with 5 bases in the middle. The CDR3 length is 12 residues. CDR1 and CDR2 from the germline V gene are SEHNR and FQNEAQ (reference sequence). This CDR3 reads CASSPDNYGYTF. The CDR3 coding sequence is TGTGCCAGCAGCCCGGATAACTATGGCTACACCTTC.

V is TRBV5-1 and J is TRBJ2-5, with 13 positions matching TRBD2. The junction had 6 bases not matched to a gene; V was cut back by 4 bases and J by 3 bases. CDR1 and CDR2 from the germline V gene are SGHRS and YFSETQ. This CDR3 spans 16 amino acids. The CDR3 DNA reads as TGCGCCAGCAGCCCACATGGGACTAGCGGGGAAGAGACCCAGTACTTC. Translated: CASSPHGTSGEETQYF. Using reference TRBV5-1 and TRBJ2-5 for the parts outside the CDR3, the full variable domain is KAGVTQTPRYLIKTRGQQVTLSCSPISGHRSVSWYQQTPGQGLQFLFEYFSETQRNKGNFPGRFSGRQFSNSRSEMNVSTLELGDSALYLCASSPHGTSGEETQYFGPGTRLLVL.

The CDR3 protein is CASRERGDSVHEQYF. The DNA of the CDR3 is TGTGCCAGCAGGGAAAGGGGCGACAGCGTTCACGAGCAGTACTTC. This chain connects TRBV6-6 to TRBJ2-7; possibly TRBD1 for D (5 bases). Germline assignment: CDR1 MNHNY and CDR2 SVGAGI (reference sequence). CDR3 size: 15 residues. V was pared by 6 bases and J by 5 bases, with 20 bases between.

There are a few counts of this clone. The rearrangement joins TRBV5-1 to TRBJ2-1, with a weak D call TRBD1 (6 bases). Trimming cost V 4 bases and J 9 bases, with 23 bases left between them. Germline-derived CDR1 and CDR2 are SGHRS and YFSETQ. There are 16 residues in the CDR3. The CDR3 spells CASSERQALSSGEQFF. CDR3 nucleotide sequence: TGCGCCAGCAGCGAGAGACAGGCCCTTAGCTCCGGTGAGCAGTTCTTC.

This clone was seen a few times. V is TRBV14 and J is TRBJ2-5; D is tentatively TRBD1 or TRBD2 (5 bases each). V was trimmed by 6 bases and J by 3 bases, leaving 17 bases between them. The CDR3 totals 15 residues. CDR1 SGHDN and CDR2 FVKESK come from the germline V gene. The CDR3 protein is CASSPGRLLEETQYF. The CDR3 coding sequence is TGTGCCAGCAGTCCGGGACGATTGTTGGAAGAGACCCAGTACTTC.

This clone came up a few times. The chain uses TRBV2 and TRBJ2-3; no definite D call. Trimming pared 0 bases from V and 5 bases from J, leaving 21 bases between. Per germline, CDR1 SNHLY and CDR2 FYNNEI. The CDR3 length is 18 residues. The CDR3 spells CASSEAVFRVNSEDTQYF. As DNA, the CDR3 is TGTGCCAGCAGTGAAGCCGTATTTCGGGTGAATTCCGAAGATACGCAGTATTTT.

The chain employs TRBV4-2 and TRBJ2-5, with a tentative D call TRBD1 (5 bases). Germline-derived CDR1 and CDR2 are LGHNA and YNFKEQ. V was clipped by 1 base and J by 4 bases, with 10 bases between them. CDR3 length: 14 amino acids. The CDR3 bases are TGTGCCAGCAGCCAAGGGGCAGGGTTAGAGACCCAGTACTTC. Translating gives CASSQGAGLETQYF.